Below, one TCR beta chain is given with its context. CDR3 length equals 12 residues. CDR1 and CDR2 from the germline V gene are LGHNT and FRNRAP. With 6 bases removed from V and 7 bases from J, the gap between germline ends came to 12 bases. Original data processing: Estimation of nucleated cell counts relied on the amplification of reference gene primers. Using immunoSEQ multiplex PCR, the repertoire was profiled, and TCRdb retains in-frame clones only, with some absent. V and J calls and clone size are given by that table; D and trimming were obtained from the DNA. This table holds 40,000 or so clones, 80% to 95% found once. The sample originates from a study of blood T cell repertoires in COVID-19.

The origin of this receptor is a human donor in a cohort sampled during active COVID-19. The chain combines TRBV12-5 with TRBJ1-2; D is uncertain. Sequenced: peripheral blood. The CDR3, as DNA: TGTGCTAGTGGGGTAACGGCGGGTGGCTACACCTTC. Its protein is CASGVTAGGYTF.